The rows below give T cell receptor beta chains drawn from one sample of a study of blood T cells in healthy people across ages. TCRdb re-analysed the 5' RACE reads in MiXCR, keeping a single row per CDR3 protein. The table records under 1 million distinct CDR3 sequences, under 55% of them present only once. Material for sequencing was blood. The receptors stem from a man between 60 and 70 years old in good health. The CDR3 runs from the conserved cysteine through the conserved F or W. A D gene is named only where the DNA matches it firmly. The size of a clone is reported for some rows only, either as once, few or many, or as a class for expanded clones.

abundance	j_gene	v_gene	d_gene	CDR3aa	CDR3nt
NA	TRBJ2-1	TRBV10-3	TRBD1	CAISDGGQGGHEQFF	TGTGCCATCAGTGACGGGGGACAGGGAGGTCATGAGCAGTTCTTC
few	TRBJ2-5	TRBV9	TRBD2	CASSGIAGGQETQYF	TGTGCCAGCAGCGGGATAGCGGGGGGGCAAGAGACCCAGTACTTC
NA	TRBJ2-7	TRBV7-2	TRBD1	CASSPRGHYEQYF	TGTGCCAGCAGCCCTAGGGGGCACTACGAGCAGTACTTC
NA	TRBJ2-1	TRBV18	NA	CASSPGLSGWQFF	TGTGCCAGCTCACCGGGTTTGTCAGGGTGGCAGTTCTTC
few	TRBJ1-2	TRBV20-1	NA	CSARESPTGLPSNYGYTF	TGCAGTGCTAGAGAGAGCCCAACAGGACTACCCTCTAACTATGGCTACACCTTC
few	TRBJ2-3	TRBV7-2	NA	CASCLGVGNTQYF	TGTGCCAGCTGCTTGGGCGTAGGGAATACGCAGTATTTT
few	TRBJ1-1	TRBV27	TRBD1	CASSVPGTVEAFF	TGTGCCAGCTCCGTCCCCGGGACAGTTGAAGCTTTCTTT
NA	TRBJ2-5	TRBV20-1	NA	CSARQAQYF	TGCAGTGCTAGACAGGCCCAGTACTTC
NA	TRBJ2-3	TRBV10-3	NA	CAISESEAEITDTQYF	TGTGCCATCAGTGAGAGTGAGGCGGAGATCACAGATACGCAGTATTTT
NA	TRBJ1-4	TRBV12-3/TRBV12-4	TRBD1	CASSFQGTGYLGKLFF	TGTGCCAGCAGTTTTCAGGGGACAGGGTATCTGGGAAAACTGTTTTTT
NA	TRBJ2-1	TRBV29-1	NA	CSVQMAHSEQFF	TGCAGCGTCCAAATGGCTCACAGTGAGCAGTTCTTC
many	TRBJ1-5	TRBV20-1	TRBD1	CSAYTQDRGDNQPQHF	TGCAGTGCTTACACGCAAGACAGGGGAGACAATCAGCCCCAGCATTTT
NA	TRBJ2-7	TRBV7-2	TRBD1	CASSLDVGQSYEQYF	TGTGCCAGCAGCTTAGATGTGGGACAGTCCTACGAGCAGTACTTC
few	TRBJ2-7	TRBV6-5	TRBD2	CASSPLSGGTTYEQYF	TGTGCCAGCAGTCCCTTAAGCGGGGGGACTACCTACGAGCAGTACTTC
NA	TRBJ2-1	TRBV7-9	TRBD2	CASSLGTSGGTRDNEQFF	TGTGCCAGCAGCTTGGGAACTAGCGGGGGGACCAGAGACAATGAGCAGTTCTTC
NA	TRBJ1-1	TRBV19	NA	CASSIGQLNTEAFF	TGTGCCAGTAGTATAGGACAGCTAAACACTGAAGCTTTCTTT
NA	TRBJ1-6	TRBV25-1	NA	CASSESRSSYNSPLHF	TGTGCCAGCAGTGAATCTAGGAGCTCCTATAATTCACCCCTCCACTTT
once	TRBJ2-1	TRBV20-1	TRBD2	CSARPSGGHPYKEQFF	TGCAGTGCTAGACCTAGCGGGGGCCACCCATACAAGGAGCAGTTCTTC